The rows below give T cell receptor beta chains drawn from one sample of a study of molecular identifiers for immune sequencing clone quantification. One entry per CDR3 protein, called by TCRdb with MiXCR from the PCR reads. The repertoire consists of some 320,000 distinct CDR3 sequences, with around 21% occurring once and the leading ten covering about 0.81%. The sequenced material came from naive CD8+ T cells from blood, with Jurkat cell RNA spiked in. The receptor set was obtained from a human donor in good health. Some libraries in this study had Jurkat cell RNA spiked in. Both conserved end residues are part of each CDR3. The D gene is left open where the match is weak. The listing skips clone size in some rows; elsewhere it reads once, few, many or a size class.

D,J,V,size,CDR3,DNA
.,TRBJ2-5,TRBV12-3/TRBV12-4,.,CASSLLTSGQETQYF,TGTGCCAGCAGTTTATTAACAAGCGGCCAAGAGACCCAGTACTTC
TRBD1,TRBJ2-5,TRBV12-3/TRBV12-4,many,CASSKTLWGGQGQETQYF,TGTGCCAGCAGCAAAACCCTCTGGGGCGGACAGGGCCAAGAGACCCAGTACTTC
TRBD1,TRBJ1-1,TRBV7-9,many,CASSVGQGVITEAFF,TGTGCCAGCAGCGTCGGACAGGGCGTTATCACTGAAGCTTTCTTT
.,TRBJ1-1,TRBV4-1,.,CASSQGAGAMNTEAFF,TGCGCCAGCAGCCAGGGGGCTGGTGCGATGAACACTGAAGCTTTCTTT
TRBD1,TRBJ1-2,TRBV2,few,CASSEALMGQPNYGYTF,TGTGCCAGCAGTGAAGCGTTAATGGGACAGCCGAACTATGGCTACACCTTC
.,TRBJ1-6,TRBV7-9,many,CASRLDGDSPLHF,TGTGCCAGCAGGTTGGACGGGGATTCACCCCTCCACTTT
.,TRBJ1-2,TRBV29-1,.,CSVASGIDGYTF,TGCAGCGTAGCCTCCGGGATAGATGGCTACACCTTC
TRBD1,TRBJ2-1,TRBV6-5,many,CASSYRRPRDRGYNEQFF,TGTGCCAGCAGTTACCGCAGACCCCGGGACAGGGGCTACAATGAGCAGTTCTTC
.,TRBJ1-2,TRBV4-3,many,CASSQVDAAPYGYTF,TGCGCCAGCAGCCAAGTTGATGCGGCCCCCTATGGCTACACCTTC
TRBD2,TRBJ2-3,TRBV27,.,CASSLLAGGLDTQYF,TGTGCCAGCAGTTTATTAGCGGGAGGTCTGGATACGCAGTATTTT
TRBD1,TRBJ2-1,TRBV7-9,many,CASSPRRSGTGGYEQFF,TGTGCCAGCAGCCCCCGGAGATCAGGGACAGGGGGTTATGAGCAGTTCTTC
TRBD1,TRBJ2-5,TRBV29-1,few,CSVEDPIDGTGLKTSQETQYF,TGCAGCGTTGAAGATCCAATCGACGGGACAGGGTTAAAGACCTCCCAGGAGACCCAGTACTTC
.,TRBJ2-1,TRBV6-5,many,CASSYSGALNEQFF,TGTGCCAGCAGTTACTCGGGGGCGCTTAATGAGCAGTTCTTC
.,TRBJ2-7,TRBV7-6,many,CASSLSGGGEQYF,TGTGCCAGCAGCTTATCAGGGGGAGGCGAGCAGTACTTC
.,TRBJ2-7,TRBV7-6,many,CASSLAGVGYEQYF,TGTGCCAGCAGCTTAGCGGGGGTAGGATACGAGCAGTACTTC
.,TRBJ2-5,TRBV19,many,CASSMWGLQETQYF,TGTGCCAGTAGTATGTGGGGTCTCCAAGAGACCCAGTACTTC
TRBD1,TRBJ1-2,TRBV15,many,CATSQGTGNYGYTF,TGTGCCACCAGCCAAGGGACAGGAAATTATGGCTACACCTTC
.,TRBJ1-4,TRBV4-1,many,CASSQDETGVDEKLFF,TGCGCCAGCAGCCAAGACGAGACGGGGGTCGATGAAAAACTGTTTTTT
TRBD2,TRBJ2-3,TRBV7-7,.,CASSPGPSGSGTDTQYF,TGTGCTAGCAGCCCGGGCCCTAGCGGGAGTGGCACAGATACGCAGTATTTT
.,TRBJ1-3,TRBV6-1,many,CASSEAHLVGRTSSGNTIYF,TGTGCCAGCAGTGAAGCACACCTTGTAGGGCGGACGAGCTCTGGAAACACCATATATTTT
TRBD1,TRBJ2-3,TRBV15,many,CATSRAGQGKSSYTDTQYF,TGTGCCACCAGCAGAGCGGGACAGGGGAAAAGTAGTTACACAGATACGCAGTATTTT
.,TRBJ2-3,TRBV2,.,CASKDWLDTQYF,TGTGCCAGCAAGGACTGGTTAGATACGCAGTATTTT
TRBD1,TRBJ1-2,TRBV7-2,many,CASSSAGTDLYGYTF,TGTGCCAGCAGCTCGGCCGGGACAGACCTTTATGGCTACACCTTC
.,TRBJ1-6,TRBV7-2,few,CASSLSRDVGYNSPPHF,TGTGCCAGCAGCTTAAGCAGAGATGTCGGATATAATTCACCCCCCCACTTT
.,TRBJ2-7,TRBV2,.,CASTEGPGTYEQYF,TGTGCCAGCACCGAAGGTCCAGGAACCTACGAGCAGTACTTC
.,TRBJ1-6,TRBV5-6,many,CASSLGPASPLHF,TGTGCCAGCAGCCTCGGACCAGCCTCACCCCTCCACTTT
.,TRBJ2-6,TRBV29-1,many,CSVSLSGANVLTF,TGCAGCGTTAGTTTATCTGGGGCCAACGTCCTGACTTTC
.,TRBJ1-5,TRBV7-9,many,CASSHSTGNQPQHF,TGTGCCAGCAGCCACTCCACAGGCAATCAGCCCCAGCATTTT
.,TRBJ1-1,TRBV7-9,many,CASSLEVTPGPEAFF,TGTGCCAGCAGCTTAGAGGTTACACCGGGACCTGAAGCTTTCTTT
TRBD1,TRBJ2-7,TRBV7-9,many,CASSGTGPYEQYF,TGTGCCAGCAGCGGGACAGGTCCTTACGAGCAGTACTTC
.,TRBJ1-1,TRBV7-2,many,CASSLAVDVYMNTEAFF,TGTGCCAGCAGCTTAGCGGTCGACGTATACATGAACACTGAAGCTTTCTTT
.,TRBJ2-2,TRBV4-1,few,CASSPGWGDTGELFF,TGCGCCAGCAGCCCAGGTTGGGGAGATACCGGGGAGCTGTTTTTT
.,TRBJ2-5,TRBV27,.,CASSLSLPQETQYF,TGTGCCAGCAGTTTATCCCTTCCTCAAGAGACCCAGTACTTC
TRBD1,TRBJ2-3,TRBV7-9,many,CASSPGDSRADTQYF,TGTGCCAGCAGCCCTGGGGACAGCCGTGCAGATACGCAGTATTTT
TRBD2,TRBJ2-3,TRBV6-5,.,CASSYGAGGRSTDTQYF,TGTGCCAGCAGTTACGGAGCGGGGGGGCGGAGCACAGATACGCAGTATTTT
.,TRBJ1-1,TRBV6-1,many,CASTWGPQAFF,TGTGCTAGCACGTGGGGGCCCCAAGCTTTCTTT
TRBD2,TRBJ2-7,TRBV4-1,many,CASSQRLAGPYEQYF,TGCGCCAGCAGCCAACGACTAGCGGGGCCCTACGAGCAGTACTTC
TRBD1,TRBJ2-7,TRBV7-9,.,CASRDRVSEQYF,TGTGCCAGCCGGGACAGGGTCTCCGAGCAGTACTTC
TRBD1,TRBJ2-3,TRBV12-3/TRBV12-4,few,CASSLARTGEVDTQYF,TGTGCCAGCAGTTTAGCTAGGACAGGGGAGGTAGATACGCAGTATTTT
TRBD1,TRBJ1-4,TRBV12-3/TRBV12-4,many,CASSTTGVGEKLFF,TGTGCCAGCAGTACCACAGGGGTGGGTGAAAAACTGTTTTTT
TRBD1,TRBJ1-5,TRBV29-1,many,CSVGTGDLSQPQHF,TGCAGCGTTGGGACAGGGGATTTGAGTCAGCCCCAGCATTTT
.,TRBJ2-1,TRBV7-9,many,CASSPRTLGRNEQFF,TGTGCCAGCAGCCCGCGGACTCTAGGAAGGAATGAGCAGTTCTTC
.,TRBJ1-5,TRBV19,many,CASSLGWNQPQHF,TGTGCCAGTAGCTTAGGATGGAATCAGCCCCAGCATTTT
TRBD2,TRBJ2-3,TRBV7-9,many,CASSLVLGYRRGDHTDTQYF,TGTGCCAGCAGCTTAGTCTTGGGCTATCGGCGGGGGGATCACACAGATACGCAGTATTTT